This T cell receptor (beta chain) was recorded in a study of T cells in Graves' hyperthyroidism and ophthalmopathy. Trimming pared 6 bases from V and 6 bases from J, leaving 21 bases between. CDR3 length: 15 amino acids. Germline lookup yields CDR1 KGHSH and CDR2 LQKENI. Uncontrolled infection, other autoimmune disease, pregnancy or lactation excluded patients. The PBMCs were sourced from fresh peripheral blood (more than 9 ml). Amplification of TCR beta CDR3 regions was performed using RNA transcripts as template. A first-round RT-PCR of the TCR CDR3 used the HTBI primer set. In TCRdb, the multiplex PCR reads were re-called with MiXCR into one record per CDR3 protein. The sample includes approximately 410,000 distinct CDR3 sequences, approximately 14% of them seen just once. This clonotype has a count of ten or more. No antigen is known for it. General observations from the study: Researchers found most expanded thyroid clonotypes above 0.001 in blood as well.

This sequence was found in a woman aged 18 to 35 with Graves' hyperthyroidism. This chain uses TRBV18 with TRBJ2-7; no clear D. Sequencing used blood. The CDR3 bases are TGTGCCAGCTCCCCGATCGGATACTTGGAAGGCGAGCAGTACTTC. The encoded protein is CASSPIGYLEGEQYF.